These T cell receptor beta chains were read from a single sample in a study of siplizumab effects on memory and regulatory T cells. Clones were read by immunoSEQ multiplex PCR, and TCRdb kept only the in-frame ones, dropping some. The sample lists 99,000 or so clones; roughly 91% were seen once. Sequencing input: CD4+ T cells sorted from blood. The source is a human donor in good health. The CDR3 runs from the conserved cysteine through the conserved F or W. A D gene is named only where the DNA matches it firmly. Clone size is given for some rows only: seen once, a few or many times, or a class if the clone is expanded.

abundance: NA
j_gene: TRBJ2-3
v_gene: TRBV2
d_gene: TRBD2
CDR3nt: TGTGCCAGCAGTGACTGGCGGGGGGCGGCAGATACGCAGTATTTT
CDR3aa: CASSDWRGAADTQYF

abundance: NA
j_gene: TRBJ1-6
v_gene: TRBV6-5
d_gene: TRBD1
CDR3nt: TGTGCCAGCAGTTATACCGGGACAGGATATTCACCCCTCCACTTT
CDR3aa: CASSYTGTGYSPLHF

abundance: few
j_gene: TRBJ1-2
v_gene: TRBV14
d_gene: NA
CDR3nt: TGTGCCAGCAGCCAATTCGTCGAAGGCCCTTTTGGCTACACCTTC
CDR3aa: CASSQFVEGPFGYTF

abundance: NA
j_gene: TRBJ2-7
v_gene: TRBV7-9
d_gene: TRBD1
CDR3nt: TGTGCCAGCAGCCCCCCCGGGACAGGGATCGAGCAGTACTTC
CDR3aa: CASSPPGTGIEQYF

abundance: NA
j_gene: TRBJ2-3
v_gene: TRBV29-1
d_gene: NA
CDR3nt: TGCAGCGGGGGGTATGCAGATACGCAGTATTTT
CDR3aa: CSGGYADTQYF

abundance: NA
j_gene: TRBJ2-1
v_gene: TRBV5-1
d_gene: TRBD2
CDR3nt: TGCGCCAGCAGTAGGTCTAGCGGGTCTTACAATGAGCAGTTCTTC
CDR3aa: CASSRSSGSYNEQFF

abundance: NA
j_gene: TRBJ2-2
v_gene: TRBV5-1
d_gene: NA
CDR3nt: TGCGCCAGCAGCCAGGGCCCAGGCGCCGGGGAGCTGTTTTTT
CDR3aa: CASSQGPGAGELFF

abundance: NA
j_gene: TRBJ2-3
v_gene: TRBV15
d_gene: NA
CDR3nt: TGTGCCACCCAACCGGAAAAGGTGTGGACAGATACGCAGTATTTT
CDR3aa: CATQPEKVWTDTQYF

abundance: once
j_gene: TRBJ2-1
v_gene: TRBV11-2
d_gene: TRBD2
CDR3nt: TGTGCCAGCAGCGCCCTTAGCGGGAGGGCCGGTTTGGGTGAGCAGTTCTTC
CDR3aa: CASSALSGRAGLGEQFF

abundance: NA
j_gene: TRBJ1-4
v_gene: TRBV2
d_gene: TRBD1
CDR3nt: TGTGCCAGCAGTGAACAGGGGGGCGGTGAAAAACTGTTTTTT
CDR3aa: CASSEQGGGEKLFF

abundance: NA
j_gene: TRBJ1-5
v_gene: TRBV5-1
d_gene: NA
CDR3nt: TGCGCCAGCAGCTTGGAGGGGGGCCCTTATAGCAATCAGCCCCAGCATTTT
CDR3aa: CASSLEGGPYSNQPQHF

abundance: NA
j_gene: TRBJ2-5
v_gene: TRBV5-1
d_gene: NA
CDR3nt: TGCGCCAGCAGCAGGGACTACCAAGAGACCCAGTACTTC
CDR3aa: CASSRDYQETQYF

abundance: NA
j_gene: TRBJ2-7
v_gene: TRBV25-1
d_gene: NA
CDR3nt: TGTGCCAGCAGTGTTATAGTCAGTCGGGGCTACGAGCAGTACTTC
CDR3aa: CASSVIVSRGYEQYF

abundance: NA
j_gene: TRBJ1-5
v_gene: TRBV9
d_gene: NA
CDR3nt: TGTGCCAGCAGCGTGGAGGGCGGGAATCAGCCCCAGCATTTT
CDR3aa: CASSVEGGNQPQHF

abundance: NA
j_gene: TRBJ2-1
v_gene: TRBV5-1
d_gene: TRBD2
CDR3nt: TGCGCCAGCAGTAGAGAGTCATTAGCGGGTTATGAGCAGTTCTTC
CDR3aa: CASSRESLAGYEQFF

abundance: NA
j_gene: TRBJ2-3
v_gene: TRBV15
d_gene: TRBD2
CDR3nt: TGTGCCACCAAGCCGGGGGGGGGTTTAAAGGATACGCAGTATTTT
CDR3aa: CATKPGGGLKDTQYF

abundance: NA
j_gene: TRBJ2-7
v_gene: TRBV7-2
d_gene: TRBD1
CDR3nt: TGTGCCAGCAGCTTAGCTGTCAGGGGGCCATACGAGCAGTACTTC
CDR3aa: CASSLAVRGPYEQYF

abundance: NA
j_gene: TRBJ2-3
v_gene: TRBV5-1
d_gene: NA
CDR3nt: TGCGCCAGCAAGAAGGGTACTAGCACAGATACGCAGTATTTT
CDR3aa: CASKKGTSTDTQYF

abundance: once
j_gene: TRBJ1-2
v_gene: TRBV5-1
d_gene: NA
CDR3nt: TGCGCCAGCAGCCCGGGGCGGAACTATGGCTACACCTTC
CDR3aa: CASSPGRNYGYTF

abundance: NA
j_gene: TRBJ1-1
v_gene: TRBV6-5
d_gene: NA
CDR3nt: TGTGCCAGCAGTAGCAGGGTGAACACTGAAGCTTTCTTT
CDR3aa: CASSSRVNTEAFF

abundance: NA
j_gene: TRBJ2-2
v_gene: TRBV9
d_gene: TRBD2
CDR3nt: TGTGCCAGCAGCGAGTACACTAGCGGGAGGGTGACCCCCGGGGAGCTGTTTTTT
CDR3aa: CASSEYTSGRVTPGELFF

abundance: NA
j_gene: TRBJ2-1
v_gene: TRBV5-1
d_gene: NA
CDR3nt: TGCGCCAGCAGTTCCGGGGCGCTGACCCCCTCCTACAATGAGCAGTTCTTC
CDR3aa: CASSSGALTPSYNEQFF

abundance: NA
j_gene: TRBJ1-2
v_gene: TRBV5-1
d_gene: NA
CDR3nt: TGCGCCAGCAGTGTTTCCGGGATCGGGTATGGCTACACCTTC
CDR3aa: CASSVSGIGYGYTF

abundance: NA
j_gene: TRBJ2-7
v_gene: TRBV13
d_gene: NA
CDR3nt: TGTGCCAGCAGCGTAGGGTTCCCCTTTGGGTACGAGCAGTACTTC
CDR3aa: CASSVGFPFGYEQYF

abundance: NA
j_gene: TRBJ1-1
v_gene: TRBV7-9
d_gene: NA
CDR3nt: TGTGCCAGCAGCTTAGTAGGGGGTCCGGGGAACACTGAAGCTTTCTTT
CDR3aa: CASSLVGGPGNTEAFF

abundance: NA
j_gene: TRBJ2-6
v_gene: TRBV30
d_gene: NA
CDR3nt: TGTGCCTGGCAAGGTGGGGCCAACGTCCTGACTTTC
CDR3aa: CAWQGGANVLTF

abundance: NA
j_gene: TRBJ2-7
v_gene: TRBV28
d_gene: TRBD1
CDR3nt: TGTGCCAGTGGGGACAGGGTCTCCTACGAGCAGTACTTC
CDR3aa: CASGDRVSYEQYF

abundance: once
j_gene: TRBJ1-3
v_gene: TRBV6-6
d_gene: NA
CDR3nt: TGTGCCAGCAGTTACGGTCTGGGCTCTGGAAACACCATATATTTT
CDR3aa: CASSYGLGSGNTIYF

abundance: NA
j_gene: TRBJ2-7
v_gene: TRBV2
d_gene: NA
CDR3nt: TGTGCCAGCAGTCGATCGGCCTACGAGCAGTACTTC
CDR3aa: CASSRSAYEQYF

abundance: NA
j_gene: TRBJ1-2
v_gene: TRBV6-5
d_gene: NA
CDR3nt: TGTGCCAGCAACCAGGCAGGGAGGAACTATGGCTACACCTTC
CDR3aa: CASNQAGRNYGYTF

abundance: NA
j_gene: TRBJ2-6
v_gene: TRBV9
d_gene: NA
CDR3nt: TGTGCCAGCAGCCCAGGAGGCTCTGGGGCCAACGTCCTGACTTTC
CDR3aa: CASSPGGSGANVLTF

abundance: NA
j_gene: TRBJ2-5
v_gene: TRBV30
d_gene: TRBD2
CDR3nt: TGTGCCTGGAGTCATATAGCGGGAGGGCTCCAAGAGACCCAGTACTTC
CDR3aa: CAWSHIAGGLQETQYF

abundance: NA
j_gene: TRBJ1-3
v_gene: TRBV30
d_gene: NA
CDR3nt: TGTGCCTGGAGCATGACCGGCACCTCTGGAAACACCATATATTTT
CDR3aa: CAWSMTGTSGNTIYF

abundance: few
j_gene: TRBJ1-4
v_gene: TRBV19
d_gene: NA
CDR3nt: TGTGCCAGTAGTATAGAGTGGCCAACTAATGAAAAACTGTTTTTT
CDR3aa: CASSIEWPTNEKLFF

abundance: NA
j_gene: TRBJ2-7
v_gene: TRBV6-5
d_gene: NA
CDR3nt: TGTGCCAGCAGTTACTTCGGGGCTTCCCGCTCCTACGAGCAGTACTTC
CDR3aa: CASSYFGASRSYEQYF

abundance: NA
j_gene: TRBJ2-2
v_gene: TRBV4-1
d_gene: NA
CDR3nt: TGCGCCAGCAGCCAAGATCGGGGGGCCACCGGGGAGCTGTTTTTT
CDR3aa: CASSQDRGATGELFF

abundance: NA
j_gene: TRBJ2-1
v_gene: TRBV30
d_gene: NA
CDR3nt: TGTGCCTGGAGTGCGGGAGCCGTCTATGGAAATGAGCAGTTCTTC
CDR3aa: CAWSAGAVYGNEQFF

abundance: NA
j_gene: TRBJ1-3
v_gene: TRBV5-5
d_gene: TRBD1
CDR3nt: TGTGCCAGCAGCTTTGACGGGACAGCGACCTTCTCTGGAAACACCATATATTTT
CDR3aa: CASSFDGTATFSGNTIYF

abundance: NA
j_gene: TRBJ1-1
v_gene: TRBV19
d_gene: TRBD1
CDR3nt: TGTGCCAGTAGTTCAAGACAGGGGAACACTGAAGCTTTCTTT
CDR3aa: CASSSRQGNTEAFF

abundance: NA
j_gene: TRBJ2-7
v_gene: TRBV7-2
d_gene: TRBD1
CDR3nt: TGTGCCAGCAGCTTAGCTGGCTGGGACAGGGGCCGCGGGGCCCTGGGGGAGCAGTACTTC
CDR3aa: CASSLAGWDRGRGALGEQYF

abundance: once
j_gene: TRBJ1-1
v_gene: TRBV2
d_gene: TRBD1
CDR3nt: TGTGCCAGCAAAGGGGACAGTGAAGCTTTCTTT
CDR3aa: CASKGDSEAFF

abundance: NA
j_gene: TRBJ2-6
v_gene: TRBV7-7
d_gene: NA
CDR3nt: TGTGCTAGCAGCTTAGGCACGTTATTCACTGGGGCCAACGTCCTGACTTTC
CDR3aa: CASSLGTLFTGANVLTF

abundance: NA
j_gene: TRBJ1-4
v_gene: TRBV15
d_gene: NA
CDR3nt: TGTGCCACCAGCAGATCGGGGGCAACTAATGAAAAACTGTTTTTT
CDR3aa: CATSRSGATNEKLFF

abundance: NA
j_gene: TRBJ2-3
v_gene: TRBV5-1
d_gene: TRBD1
CDR3nt: TGCGCCAGCAGCTTGCAGGGGGACACAGATACGCAGTATTTT
CDR3aa: CASSLQGDTDTQYF

abundance: NA
j_gene: TRBJ2-6
v_gene: TRBV13
d_gene: NA
CDR3nt: TGTGCCAGCTCCCCTACTGGGGCCAACGTCCTGACTTTC
CDR3aa: CASSPTGANVLTF

abundance: NA
j_gene: TRBJ2-5
v_gene: TRBV14
d_gene: NA
CDR3nt: TGTGCCAGCAGCCATGGGTGGGGCGCGTATCAGACCCAGTACTTC
CDR3aa: CASSHGWGAYQTQYF